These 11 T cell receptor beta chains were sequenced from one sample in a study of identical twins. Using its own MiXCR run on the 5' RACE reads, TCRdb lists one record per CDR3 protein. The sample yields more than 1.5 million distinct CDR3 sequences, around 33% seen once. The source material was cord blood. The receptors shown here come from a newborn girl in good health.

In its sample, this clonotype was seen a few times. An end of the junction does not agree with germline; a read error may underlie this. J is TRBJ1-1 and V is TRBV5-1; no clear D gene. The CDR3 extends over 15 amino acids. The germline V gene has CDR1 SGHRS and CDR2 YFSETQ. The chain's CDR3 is CASSSVRALNTEAFF. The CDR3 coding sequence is TGCGCCAGTAGCTCTGTCCGGGCGTTGAACACTGAAGCTTTCTTT.

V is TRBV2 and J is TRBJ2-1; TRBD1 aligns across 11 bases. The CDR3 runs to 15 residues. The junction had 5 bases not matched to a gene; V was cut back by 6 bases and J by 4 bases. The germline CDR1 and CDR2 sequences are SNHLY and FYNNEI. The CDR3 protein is CASREGQGVYNEQFF. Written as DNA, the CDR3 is TGTGCCAGCAGGGAGGGACAGGGGGTATACAATGAGCAGTTCTTC.

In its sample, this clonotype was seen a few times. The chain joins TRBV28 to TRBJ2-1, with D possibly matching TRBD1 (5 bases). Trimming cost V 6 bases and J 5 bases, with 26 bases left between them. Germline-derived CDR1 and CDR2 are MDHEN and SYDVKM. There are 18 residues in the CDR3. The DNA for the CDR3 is TGTGCCAGCAGGCAGGGTGGATCCCCCCCGCTCCGAGACAATGAGCAGTTCTTC. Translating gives CASRQGGSPPLRDNEQFF.

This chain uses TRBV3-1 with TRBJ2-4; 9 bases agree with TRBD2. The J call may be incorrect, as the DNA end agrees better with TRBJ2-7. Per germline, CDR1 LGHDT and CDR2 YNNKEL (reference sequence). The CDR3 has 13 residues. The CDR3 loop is CASSERAGGEQYF. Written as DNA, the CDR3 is TGTGCCAGCAGCGAAAGAGCGGGGGGCGAGCAGTACTTC.

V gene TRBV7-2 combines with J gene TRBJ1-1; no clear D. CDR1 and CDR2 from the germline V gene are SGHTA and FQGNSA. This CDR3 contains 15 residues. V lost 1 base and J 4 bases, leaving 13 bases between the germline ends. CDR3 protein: CASSLDPGWSTEAFF. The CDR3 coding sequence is TGTGCCAGCAGCTTAGACCCCGGGTGGAGCACTGAAGCTTTCTTT.

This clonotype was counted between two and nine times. DNA of the CDR3: TGTGCCAGCAGCCAAGACGGCGCGGAGAGCTCCTACGAGCAGTACTTC. Translated: CASSQDGAESSYEQYF. The chain carries TRBV4-2 and TRBJ2-7; D gene uncertain. Germline CDR1 reads LGHNA; CDR2 reads YNFKEQ. Trimming removed 0 bases from V and 0 bases from J, with 12 bases in between. The CDR3 totals 16 residues.

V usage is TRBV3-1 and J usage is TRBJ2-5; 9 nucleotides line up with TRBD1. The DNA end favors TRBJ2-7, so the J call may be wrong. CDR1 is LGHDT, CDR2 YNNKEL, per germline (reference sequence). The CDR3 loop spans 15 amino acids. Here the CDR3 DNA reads TGTGCCAGCAGCCAAGGATGGGACAGGGTGAACGAGCAGTACTTC. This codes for CASSQGWDRVNEQYF.

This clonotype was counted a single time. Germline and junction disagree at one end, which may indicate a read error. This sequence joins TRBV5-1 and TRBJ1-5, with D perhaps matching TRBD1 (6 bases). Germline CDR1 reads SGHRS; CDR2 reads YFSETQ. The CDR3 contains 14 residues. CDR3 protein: CASKGDIPYQPRHF. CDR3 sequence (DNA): TGCGCCAGCAAAGGGGACATCCCTTATCAGCCCCGGCATTTT.

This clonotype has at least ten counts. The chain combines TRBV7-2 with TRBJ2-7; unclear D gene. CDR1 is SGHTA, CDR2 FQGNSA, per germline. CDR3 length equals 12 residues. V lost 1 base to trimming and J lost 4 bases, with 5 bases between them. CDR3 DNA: TGTGCCAGCAGCTTAGGAAAATACGAGCAGTACTTC. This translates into CASSLGKYEQYF.

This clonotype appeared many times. The CDR3 region has the DNA TGTGCCAGCAGTGAGGCGGACGTTTACAATGAGCAGTTCTTC. This encodes CASSEADVYNEQFF. The chain is built from TRBV2 and TRBJ2-1; no firm D call. Germline-derived CDR1 and CDR2 are SNHLY and FYNNEI. The CDR3 is 14 amino acids. V lost 3 bases to trimming and J lost 4 bases, with 10 bases between them.

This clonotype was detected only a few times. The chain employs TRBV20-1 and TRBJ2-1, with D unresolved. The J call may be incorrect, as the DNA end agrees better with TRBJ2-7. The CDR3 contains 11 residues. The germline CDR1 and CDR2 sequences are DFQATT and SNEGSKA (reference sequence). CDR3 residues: CSASSYNEQYF. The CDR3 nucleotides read TGCAGTGCTAGCTCCTACAATGAGCAGTACTTC.